These 20 T cell receptor beta chains share one sample of origin, sequenced in a study of blood T cell repertoires in COVID-19. The table came from immunoSEQ multiplex PCR; TCRdb's copy has only in-frame clones and leaves some out. The profile covers a few hundred thousand clones, with about 91% appearing a single time and approximately 1.4% taken by the ten largest. The sequencing sample was made of peripheral blood. The receptors come from a man aged 80 or over with acute or convalescent COVID-19.

The chain links TRBV5-4 to TRBJ1-1; TRBD1 agrees at 8 bases. The germline gives CDR1 SGHNT, CDR2 YYREEE (reference sequence). V was clipped by 2 bases and J by 5 bases; unmatched bases: 5. The CDR3 is 14 residues long. CDR3 residues: CASSFPTGVTEAFF. The CDR3 coding sequence is TGTGCCAGCAGCTTTCCGACAGGGGTAACTGAAGCTTTCTTT.

This chain links TRBV7-2 with TRBJ1-4; D is uncertain. V shed 2 bases and J shed 8 bases, with 15 bases lying between them. The CDR3 is made up of 15 amino acids. CDR1 and CDR2 from the germline V gene are SGHTA and FQGNSA. The CDR3 sequence is CASSLYGSAGEKLFF. CDR3 DNA sequence: TGTGCCAGCAGCTTATACGGCTCTGCGGGGGAAAAACTGTTTTTT.

CDR3 bases: TGTGCCAGCAGCCAAGAGCGGGGGGGCCTTGAGACCCAGTACTTC. This gives the protein CASSQERGGLETQYF. The gene calls are TRBV3-1 (or the pseudogene TRBV3-2) and TRBJ2-5; 9 nucleotides align to TRBD2. Germline V CDR1 and CDR2: LGHDT, YNNKEL (reference sequence). This CDR3 comprises 15 residues. V lost 0 bases, J lost 5 bases, and 4 bases stayed unmatched.

The chain links TRBV29-1 to TRBJ1-2; TRBD1 matches 10 bases. The germline gives CDR1 SQVTM, CDR2 ANQGSEA. After removal of 6 bases from V and 4 bases from J, the junction contained 8 bases not matched to a gene. This CDR3 has 14 residues. The CDR3 coding sequence is TGCAGCGTCGACGACAGGGGGCTCGCCTATGGCTACACCTTC. This codes for CSVDDRGLAYGYTF.

The V call is TRBV18, the J call TRBJ1-1; D gene uncertain. The CDR3 sequence is 15 residues long. Trimming took off 2 bases at V and 3 bases at J, with 13 bases between the two ends. In germline, CDR1 is KGHSH, CDR2 LQKENI. This CDR3 is CASSPKFNTYTEAFF. CDR3 DNA sequence: TGTGCCAGCTCACCAAAGTTTAACACCTACACTGAAGCTTTCTTT.

This clone was recorded only once. The gene calls are TRBV28 and TRBJ1-6; possible D gene TRBD1, 5 bases. This CDR3 has 16 amino acids. Germline lookup yields CDR1 MDHEN and CDR2 SYDVKM. V was cut by 4 bases and J by 3 bases, with 13 bases left in between. Here the CDR3 DNA reads TGTGCCAGCAGTTATATCAGGGAGGTCTATAATTCACCCCTCCACTTT. Amino acid sequence: CASSYIREVYNSPLHF. Drawing the rest from reference TRBV28 and TRBJ1-6, the complete variable domain is DVKVTQSSRYLVKRTGEKVFLECVQDMDHENMFWYRQDPGLGLRLIYFSYDVKMKEKGDIPEGYSVSREKKERFSLILESASTNQTSMYLCASSYIREVYNSPLHFGNGTRLTVT.

The chain carries TRBV19 and TRBJ1-2; D uncertain. Looked up from germline, CDR1 is LNHDA and CDR2 is SQIVND (reference sequence). This CDR3 has 14 residues. V lost 6 bases and J lost 4, with 15 bases in between. The CDR3 DNA reads as TGTGCCAGTAGCGGCTCTAAAGCGGGCTATGGCTACACCTTC. This translates into CASSGSKAGYGYTF.

This rearrangement joins TRBV4-3 to TRBJ2-1; TRBD1 matches at 7 bases. The CDR3 has 13 residues. The J segment lost 4 bases and the V segment lost 4 bases, leaving 1 base of the junction unmatched. Germline CDR1 is LGHNA and CDR2 is YSLEER. The CDR3 DNA sequence: TGCGCCAGCAGCCCGGGACAGTACAATGAGCAGTTCTTC. The encoded protein is CASSPGQYNEQFF.

This chain connects TRBV5-1 to TRBJ1-6; D gene uncertain. V lost 2 bases and J 5 bases, leaving 8 bases between the germline ends. Germline V gene lookup returns CDR1 SGHRS and CDR2 YFSETQ. The length of the CDR3 is 14 residues. CDR3 sequence reads: CASSFTENNSPLHF. CDR3 DNA sequence: TGCGCCAGCAGCTTCACAGAGAATAATTCACCCCTCCACTTT.

The chain joins TRBV5-1 to TRBJ2-1; the match to TRBD2 covers 11 bases. This CDR3 region has 16 residues. The junction had 3 bases not matched to a gene; V was cut back by 0 bases and J by 4 bases. Germline values: CDR1 SGHRS, CDR2 YFSETQ. The chain's CDR3 is CASSLAGTSGYNEQFF. In nucleotides, the CDR3 is TGCGCCAGCAGCTTGGCAGGGACTAGCGGATACAATGAGCAGTTCTTC.

V usage is TRBV13 and J usage is TRBJ2-1, with 10 nucleotides matching TRBD1. The V segment lost 4 bases and the J segment 4 bases; nucleotides outside the gene matches: 4. This CDR3 has 15 amino acids. Per the germline V gene, CDR1 is PRHDT and CDR2 is FYEKMQ (reference sequence). The CDR3 here is CASSSGTGVYNEQFF. CDR3 DNA: TGTGCCAGCAGCTCAGGGACAGGGGTTTACAATGAGCAGTTCTTC. Full variable domain (rest looked up from reference TRBV13 and TRBJ2-1): AAGVIQSPRHLIKEKRETATLKCYPIPRHDTVYWYQQGPGQDPQFLISFYEKMQSDKGSIPDRFSAQQFSDYHSELNMSSLELGDSALYFCASSSGTGVYNEQFFGPGTRLTVL.

This chain links TRBV20-1 with TRBJ2-2; 7 nucleotides agree with TRBD2. The CDR3 runs to 14 residues. The J segment lost 2 bases and the V segment lost 5 bases, leaving 5 bases of the junction unmatched. Germline V gene data show CDR1 as DFQATT and CDR2 as SNEGSKA (reference sequence). In DNA, the CDR3 is TGCAGTGCTGGTGGGGGGGTAAACACCGGGGAGCTGTTTTTT. It encodes CSAGGGVNTGELFF.

This chain links TRBV10-3 with TRBJ1-2, with a weak D call TRBD1 (5 bases). Trimming removed 3 bases from V and 4 bases from J, with 12 bases in between. The CDR3 loop spans 14 amino acids. From germline, CDR1 is ENHRY and CDR2 SYGVKD. CDR3 region: CAISETGQVYGYTF. The CDR3 coding sequence is TGTGCCATCAGTGAAACAGGCCAAGTCTATGGCTACACCTTC.

This chain joins TRBV11-3 and TRBJ2-1; 7 positions agree with TRBD2. This CDR3 is built from 15 residues. Germline values: CDR1 SGHNT, CDR2 YENEEA. Trimming at V came to 5 bases and at J to 5 bases, leaving 9 bases not matched to a gene. The chain's CDR3 is CASSHVGEGDNEQFF. In DNA form, the CDR3 reads TGTGCCAGCAGCCATGTAGGGGAGGGCGACAATGAGCAGTTCTTC.

The gene calls are TRBV7-9 and TRBJ1-4, with 8 bases fitting TRBD1. The CDR3 contains 14 residues. Germline CDR1 is SEHNR and CDR2 is FQNEAQ (reference sequence). V was pared by 5 bases and J by 7 bases, with 6 bases of the junction left unmatched. This chain's CDR3 is CASSRGQGLEKLFF. The CDR3, as DNA: TGTGCCAGCAGCCGCGGACAGGGTCTTGAAAAACTGTTTTTT.

V usage is TRBV19 and J usage is TRBJ1-4; D not resolved. V was pared by 7 bases and J by 7 bases, with 16 bases between. This CDR3 is built from 14 residues. Germline V gene sequence: CDR1 LNHDA, CDR2 SQIVND (reference sequence). The CDR3 spells CASIKAGIIEKLFF. The CDR3 nucleotides are TGTGCCAGTATAAAGGCGGGGATTATTGAAAAACTGTTTTTT.

This clone was detected once. The rearrangement uses TRBV6-5 and TRBJ1-2, with D possibly being TRBD1 (6 bases). The germline V gene has CDR1 MNHEY and CDR2 SVGAGI. V lost 2 bases and J 7 bases, leaving 17 bases between the germline ends. The CDR3 has 15 residues. CDR3 residues: CASSYKGSGGGGYTF. The DNA of the CDR3 is TGTGCCAGCAGTTACAAGGGCTCGGGGGGCGGTGGCTACACCTTC.

The rearrangement uses TRBV3-1 (or the pseudogene TRBV3-2) and TRBJ1-6; 9 bases match TRBD1. The germline gives CDR1 LGHDT, CDR2 YNNKEL (reference sequence). This CDR3 is built from 17 residues. V trimming: 0 bases; J trimming: 9 bases; junction bases outside the gene matches: 9. CDR3 in DNA: TGTGCCAGCAGCCAAGAATTAGGACAGGGGATCGCTTCACCCCTCCACTTT. This codes for CASSQELGQGIASPLHF.

The genes are TRBV6-5 and TRBJ2-1; D is uncertain. V lost 2 bases, J lost 3 bases, and 11 bases lay in between. Germline CDR1 MNHEY, CDR2 SVGAGI. This CDR3 contains 15 residues. The chain's CDR3 is CASSYEKRRYNEQFF. In DNA, the CDR3 is TGTGCCAGCAGTTACGAGAAGCGCCGCTACAATGAGCAGTTCTTC.

The genes are TRBV7-9 and TRBJ2-5, with 8 bases aligning to TRBD2. V lost 4 bases and J lost 4; bases outside the gene matches: 17. The length of the CDR3 is 18 residues. Germline V gives CDR1 SEHNR, CDR2 FQNEAQ (reference sequence). DNA for the CDR3: TGTGCCAGCAGCTGGCGTGGGAGCGGGGGAACAAATGCAGAGACCCAGTACTTC. Protein sequence: CASSWRGSGGTNAETQYF.